Below are 6 T cell receptor beta chains sequenced from a single sample in a study of blood T cell repertoires in COVID-19 (TCRdb year 2020). Library construction relied on the immunoSEQ multiplex PCR assay. Imported from immuneACCESS, the table was reduced by TCRdb to in-frame sequences with V and J called. These copies leave out some clones; in studies compared against another copy, an unresolved V gene accounts for under half, and the cause of the remainder is not known. The sample yields hundreds of thousands of clones; about 85% were counted once. The ten largest clones take up roughly 2% of the sample. Source material: peripheral blood. All receptors come from a woman aged 45-60 years who had recovered from COVID-19.

CDR3 sequence reads: CASSSKNGNQPQHF. As DNA, the CDR3 is TGTGCCAGCAGTTCCAAGAACGGGAATCAGCCCCAGCATTTT. The chain recombines TRBV6-5 with TRBJ1-5; D remains unclear. The length of the CDR3 is 14 residues. Germline CDR1 and CDR2: MNHEY and SVGAGI. Deletions cut 4 bases from V and 4 bases from J, with 11 bases between.

The gene calls are TRBV5-1 and TRBJ1-3; D is unresolved. Germline values: CDR1 SGHRS, CDR2 YFSETQ. The V end lost 0 bases, the J end lost 0 bases, and 7 bases lay between the germline ends. The CDR3 sequence is 15 residues long. CDR3 protein: CASSLEGDSGNTIYF. CDR3 coding DNA: TGCGCCAGCAGCTTGGAAGGAGACTCTGGAAACACCATATATTTT. Full variable domain (rest looked up from reference TRBV5-1 and TRBJ1-3): KAGVTQTPRYLIKTRGQQVTLSCSPISGHRSVSWYQQTPGQGLQFLFEYFSETQRNKGNFPGRFSGRQFSNSRSEMNVSTLELGDSALYLCASSLEGDSGNTIYFGEGSWLTVV.

The V gene is TRBV19, the J gene TRBJ2-2, with D maybe TRBD1 (6 bases). V lost 7 bases and J 1 base, leaving 19 bases between the germline ends. There are 17 residues in the CDR3. The germline V gene has CDR1 LNHDA and CDR2 SQIVND (reference sequence). The CDR3 loop reads CASTKPYRAQNTGELFF. For the CDR3, the DNA is TGTGCCAGTACCAAACCTTACAGGGCGCAGAACACCGGGGAGCTGTTTTTT. Complete variable domain (other parts from reference TRBV19 and TRBJ2-2): DGGITQSPKYLFRKEGQNVTLSCEQNLNHDAMYWYRQDPGQGLRLIYYSQIVNDFQKGDIAEGYSVSREKKESFPLTVTSAQKNPTAFYLCASTKPYRAQNTGELFFGEGSRLTVL.

V gene TRBV24-1 combines with J gene TRBJ1-2; 8 bases line up with TRBD1. Per germline, CDR1 KGHDR and CDR2 SFDVKD. This CDR3 contains 17 residues. V trimming: 0 bases; J trimming: 4 bases; junction bases outside the gene matches: 9. The CDR3 DNA reads TGTGCCACCAGTGATTTGTATTCCCAGGGGGCCCGCTATGGCTACACCTTC. Its translation: CATSDLYSQGARYGYTF.

This chain joins TRBV7-9 and TRBJ2-6; unclear D gene. V lost 5 bases, J lost 0 bases, and 8 bases lay in between. Germline lookup yields CDR1 SEHNR and CDR2 FQNEAQ (reference sequence). This CDR3 contains 15 residues. The CDR3 spells CASSRAGSGANVLTF. As DNA, the CDR3 is TGTGCCAGCAGCCGCGCAGGCTCTGGGGCCAACGTCCTGACTTTC.

V is TRBV19 and J is TRBJ1-1; no clear D gene. V gave up 3 bases and J gave up 4 bases, with 12 bases separating them. The germline gives CDR1 LNHDA, CDR2 SQIVND (reference sequence). The CDR3 covers 14 residues. DNA for the CDR3: TGTGCCAGTAGTATGAGGAGATTTGGCACTGAAGCTTTCTTT. This codes for CASSMRRFGTEAFF.